This TCR beta chain was recovered during a study of PD-1 blockade in classical Hodgkin lymphoma. Study at large: Nivolumab dosing for patients was 3 mg/kg, administered intravenously every 2 weeks.

Time point: cycle 4 day 1 (C4D1), after 6 weeks of nivolumab. The patients all showed relapse after autologous stem cell transplantation, while their brentuximab vedotin exposure varied. Negative magnetic selection isolated CD4+ T cells from thawed PBMCs. The CDR3 is made up of 15 amino acids. Germline CDR1 reads MNHNY; CDR2 reads SVGAGI (reference sequence). V lost 6 bases to trimming and J lost 7 bases, with 19 bases between them. Details on this clone: Its antigen remains unidentified.

Repertoires were generated with immunoSEQ multiplex PCR, while TCRdb's copy carries only in-frame clones and drops some. Counted here are about 5,000 clones, about 79% occurring once; the ten biggest clones make up about 3.5%. Study-wide results and limits: Undefined causes, possibly disease activity or prior therapy, underlie the repertoire differences. Nivolumab initiated under 1 year post-ASCT led to patient exclusion. By C4D1, diversity of CD4+ TCRs had risen significantly, whereas that of CD8+ TCRs had not.

Sequencing used CD4+ T cells from blood, obtained before the fourth cycle of nivolumab. The chain links TRBV6-6 to TRBJ1-5; possibly TRBD1 for D (6 bases). This clonotype was sampled from a human donor with classical Hodgkin lymphoma. The CDR3 DNA reads TGTGCCAGCAGCTCAAACAGGGTGGGGGCACAGCCCCAGCATTTT. Translated: CASSSNRVGAQPQHF.